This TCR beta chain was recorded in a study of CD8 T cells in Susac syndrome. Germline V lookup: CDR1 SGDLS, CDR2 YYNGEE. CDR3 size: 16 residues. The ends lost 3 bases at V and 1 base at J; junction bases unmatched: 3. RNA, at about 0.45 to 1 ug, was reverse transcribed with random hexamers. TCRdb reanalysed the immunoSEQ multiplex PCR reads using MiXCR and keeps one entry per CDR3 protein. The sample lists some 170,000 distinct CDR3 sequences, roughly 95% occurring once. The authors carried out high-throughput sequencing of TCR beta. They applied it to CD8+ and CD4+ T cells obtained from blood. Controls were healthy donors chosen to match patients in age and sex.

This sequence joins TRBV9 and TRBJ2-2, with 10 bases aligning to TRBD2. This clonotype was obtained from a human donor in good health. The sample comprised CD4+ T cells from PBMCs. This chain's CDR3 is CASSAGTSVNTGELFF. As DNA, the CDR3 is TGTGCCAGCAGCGCTGGGACTAGCGTGAACACCGGGGAGCTGTTTTTT.